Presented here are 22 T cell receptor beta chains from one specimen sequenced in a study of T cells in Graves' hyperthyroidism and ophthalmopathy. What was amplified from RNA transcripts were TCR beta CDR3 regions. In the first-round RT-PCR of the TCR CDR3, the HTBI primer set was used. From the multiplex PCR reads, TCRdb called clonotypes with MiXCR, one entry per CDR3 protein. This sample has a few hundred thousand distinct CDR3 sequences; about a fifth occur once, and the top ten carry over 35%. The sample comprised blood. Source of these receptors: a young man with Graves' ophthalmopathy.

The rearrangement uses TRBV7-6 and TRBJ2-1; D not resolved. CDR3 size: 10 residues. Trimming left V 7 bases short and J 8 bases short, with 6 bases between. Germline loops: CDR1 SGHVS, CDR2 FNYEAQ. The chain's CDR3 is CASTGDEQFF. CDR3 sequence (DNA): TGTGCCAGCACTGGGGATGAGCAGTTCTTC. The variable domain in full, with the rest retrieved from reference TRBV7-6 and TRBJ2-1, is GAGVSQSPRYKVTKRGQDVALRCDPISGHVSLYWYRQALGQGPEFLTYFNYEAQQDKSGLPNDRFSAERPEGSISTLTIQRTEQRDSAMYRCASTGDEQFFGPGTRLTVL.

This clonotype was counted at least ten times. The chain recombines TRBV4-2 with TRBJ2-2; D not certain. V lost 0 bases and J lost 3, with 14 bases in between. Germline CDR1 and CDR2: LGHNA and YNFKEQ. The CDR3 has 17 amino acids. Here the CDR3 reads CASSQELALRYTGELFF. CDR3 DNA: TGTGCCAGCAGCCAAGAGCTGGCGTTGCGGTACACCGGGGAGCTGTTTTTT.

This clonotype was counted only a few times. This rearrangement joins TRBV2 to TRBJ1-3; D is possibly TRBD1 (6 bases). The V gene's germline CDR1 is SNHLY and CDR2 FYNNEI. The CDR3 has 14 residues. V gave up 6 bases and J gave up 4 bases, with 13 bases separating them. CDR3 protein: CASSLGGRGNTIYF. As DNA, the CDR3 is TGTGCCAGCAGCCTCGGGGGGCGCGGAAACACCATATATTTT.

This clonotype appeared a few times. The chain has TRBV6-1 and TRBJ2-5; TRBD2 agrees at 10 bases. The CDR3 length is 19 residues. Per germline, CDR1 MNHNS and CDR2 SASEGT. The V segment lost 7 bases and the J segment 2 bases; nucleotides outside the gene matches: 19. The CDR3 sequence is CASMTLAGATKISQETQYF. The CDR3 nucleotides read TGTGCCAGCATGACTCTAGCGGGGGCCACAAAAATCTCTCAAGAGACCCAGTACTTC.

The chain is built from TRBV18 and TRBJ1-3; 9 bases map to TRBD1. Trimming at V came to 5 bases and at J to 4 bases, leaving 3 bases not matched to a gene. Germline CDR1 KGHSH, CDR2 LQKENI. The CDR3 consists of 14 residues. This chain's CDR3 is CASSSGQGGNTIYF. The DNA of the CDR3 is TGTGCCAGCTCATCCGGACAGGGGGGAAACACCATATATTTT.

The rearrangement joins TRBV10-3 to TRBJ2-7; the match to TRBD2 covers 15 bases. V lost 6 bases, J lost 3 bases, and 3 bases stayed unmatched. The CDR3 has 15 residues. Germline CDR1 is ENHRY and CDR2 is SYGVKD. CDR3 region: CAISGTSGGIYEQYF. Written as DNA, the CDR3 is TGTGCCATCAGCGGGACTAGCGGGGGGATCTACGAGCAGTACTTC.

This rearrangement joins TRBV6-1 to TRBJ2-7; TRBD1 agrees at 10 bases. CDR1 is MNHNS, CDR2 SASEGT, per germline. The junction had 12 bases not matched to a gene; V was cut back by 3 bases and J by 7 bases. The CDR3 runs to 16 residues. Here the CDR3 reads CASSDRDRGPWGEQYF. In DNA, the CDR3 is TGTGCCAGCAGTGATAGGGACAGGGGCCCCTGGGGAGAGCAGTACTTC.

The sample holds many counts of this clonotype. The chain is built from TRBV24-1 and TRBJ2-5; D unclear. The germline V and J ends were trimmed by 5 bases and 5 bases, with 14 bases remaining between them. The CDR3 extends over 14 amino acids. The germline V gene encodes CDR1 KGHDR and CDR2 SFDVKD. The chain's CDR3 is CATSGSTVGETQYF. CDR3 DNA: TGTGCCACCAGTGGTTCTACCGTCGGGGAGACCCAGTACTTC.

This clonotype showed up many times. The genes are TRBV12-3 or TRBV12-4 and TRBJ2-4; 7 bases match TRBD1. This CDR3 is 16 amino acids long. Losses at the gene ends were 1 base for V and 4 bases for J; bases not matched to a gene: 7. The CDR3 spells CASSLGPRDRKNIQYF. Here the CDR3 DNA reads TGTGCCAGCAGTTTAGGTCCCCGGGACAGAAAAAACATTCAGTACTTC.

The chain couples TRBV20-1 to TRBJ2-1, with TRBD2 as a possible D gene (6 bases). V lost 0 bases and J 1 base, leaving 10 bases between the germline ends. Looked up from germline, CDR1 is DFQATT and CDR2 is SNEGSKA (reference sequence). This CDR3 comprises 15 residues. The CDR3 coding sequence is TGCAGTGCTAGAGATCAACGGGGGTCCTACAATGAGCAGTTCTTC. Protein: CSARDQRGSYNEQFF.

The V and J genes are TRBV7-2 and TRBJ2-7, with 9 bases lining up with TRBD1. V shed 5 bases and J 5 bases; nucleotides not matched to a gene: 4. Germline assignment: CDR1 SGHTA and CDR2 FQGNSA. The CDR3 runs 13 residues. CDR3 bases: TGTGCCAGCAGCGCGCGGACAGGGGACGAGCAGTACTTC. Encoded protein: CASSARTGDEQYF.

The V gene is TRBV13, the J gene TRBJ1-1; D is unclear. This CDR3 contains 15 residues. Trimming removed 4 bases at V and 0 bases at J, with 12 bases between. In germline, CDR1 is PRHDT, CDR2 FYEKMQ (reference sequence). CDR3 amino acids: CASSSIGSLNTEAFF. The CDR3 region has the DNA TGTGCCAGCAGCTCTATCGGCAGTCTGAACACTGAAGCTTTCTTT.

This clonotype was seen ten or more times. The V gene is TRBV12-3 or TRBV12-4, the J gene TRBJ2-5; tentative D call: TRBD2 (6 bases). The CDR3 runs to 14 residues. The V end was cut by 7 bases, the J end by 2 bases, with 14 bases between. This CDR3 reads CASNLRDSQETQYF. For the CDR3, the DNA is TGTGCCAGCAACCTGAGGGACTCTCAAGAGACCCAGTACTTC.

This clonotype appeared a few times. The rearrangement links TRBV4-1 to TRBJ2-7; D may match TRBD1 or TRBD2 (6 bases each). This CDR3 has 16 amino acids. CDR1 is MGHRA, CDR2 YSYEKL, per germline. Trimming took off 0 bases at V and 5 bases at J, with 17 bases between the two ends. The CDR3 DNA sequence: TGCGCCAGCAGCCAAGAAGGGCTGGGGGGCGGGGACGAGCAGTACTTC. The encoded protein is CASSQEGLGGGDEQYF.

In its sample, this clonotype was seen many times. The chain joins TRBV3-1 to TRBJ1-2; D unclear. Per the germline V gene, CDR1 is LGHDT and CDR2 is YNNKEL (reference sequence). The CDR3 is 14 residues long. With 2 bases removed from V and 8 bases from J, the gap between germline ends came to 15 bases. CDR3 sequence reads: CASSQRATAWGYTF. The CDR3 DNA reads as TGTGCCAGCAGCCAAAGGGCCACAGCGTGGGGCTACACCTTC.

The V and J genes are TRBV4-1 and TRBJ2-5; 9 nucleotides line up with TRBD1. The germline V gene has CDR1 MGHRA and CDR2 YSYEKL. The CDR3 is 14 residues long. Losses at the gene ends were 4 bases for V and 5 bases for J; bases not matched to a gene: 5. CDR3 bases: TGCGCCAGCAGCCGGGACAGGGCCCCCGAGACCCAGTACTTC. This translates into CASSRDRAPETQYF.

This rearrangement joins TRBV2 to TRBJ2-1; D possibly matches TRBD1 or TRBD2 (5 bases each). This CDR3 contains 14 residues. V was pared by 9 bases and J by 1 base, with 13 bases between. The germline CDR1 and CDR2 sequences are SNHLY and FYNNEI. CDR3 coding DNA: TGTGCCAGTCGGGACCGGACGTCCTACAATGAGCAGTTCTTC. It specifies CASRDRTSYNEQFF.

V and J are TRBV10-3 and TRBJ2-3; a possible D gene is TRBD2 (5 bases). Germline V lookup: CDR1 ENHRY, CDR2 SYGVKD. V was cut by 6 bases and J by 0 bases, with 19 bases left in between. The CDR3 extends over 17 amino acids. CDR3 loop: CAISPLDAPSSTDTQYF. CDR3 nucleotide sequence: TGTGCCATCAGCCCACTAGATGCGCCTTCTAGCACAGATACGCAGTATTTT.

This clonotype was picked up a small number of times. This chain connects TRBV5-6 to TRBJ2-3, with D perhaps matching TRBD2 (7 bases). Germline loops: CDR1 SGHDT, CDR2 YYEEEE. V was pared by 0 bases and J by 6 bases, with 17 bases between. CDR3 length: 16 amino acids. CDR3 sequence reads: CASSLEGGGSWDTQYF. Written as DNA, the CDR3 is TGTGCCAGCAGCTTGGAGGGGGGGGGGAGCTGGGATACGCAGTATTTT.

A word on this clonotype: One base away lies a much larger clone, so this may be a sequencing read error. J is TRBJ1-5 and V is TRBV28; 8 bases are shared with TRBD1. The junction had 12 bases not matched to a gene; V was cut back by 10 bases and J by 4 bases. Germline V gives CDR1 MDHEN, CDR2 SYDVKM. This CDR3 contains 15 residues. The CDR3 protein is CANRSRDRTNQPQHF. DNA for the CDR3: TGTGCCAACAGGAGCCGGGACAGGACAAATCAGCCCCAGCATTTT. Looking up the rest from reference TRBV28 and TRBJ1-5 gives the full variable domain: DVKVTQSSRYLVKRTGEKVFLECVQDMDHENMFWYRQDPGLGLRLIYFSYDVKMKEKGDIPEGYSVSREKKERFSLILESASTNQTSMYLCANRSRDRTNQPQHFGDGTRLSIL.

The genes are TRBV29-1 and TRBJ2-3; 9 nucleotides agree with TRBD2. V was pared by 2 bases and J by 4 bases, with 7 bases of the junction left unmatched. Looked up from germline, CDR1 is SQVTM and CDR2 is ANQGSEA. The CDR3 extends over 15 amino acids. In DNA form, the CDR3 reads TGCAGCGTTGAACAAGCGGGGGGCGTCGCAGATACGCAGTATTTT. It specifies CSVEQAGGVADTQYF.

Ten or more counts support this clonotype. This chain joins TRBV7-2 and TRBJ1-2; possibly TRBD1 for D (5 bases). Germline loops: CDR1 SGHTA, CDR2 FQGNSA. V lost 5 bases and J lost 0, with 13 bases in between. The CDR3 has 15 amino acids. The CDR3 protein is CASSSRTTTNYGYTF. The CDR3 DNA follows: TGTGCCAGCAGCAGCCGGACAACAACTAACTATGGCTACACCTTC.